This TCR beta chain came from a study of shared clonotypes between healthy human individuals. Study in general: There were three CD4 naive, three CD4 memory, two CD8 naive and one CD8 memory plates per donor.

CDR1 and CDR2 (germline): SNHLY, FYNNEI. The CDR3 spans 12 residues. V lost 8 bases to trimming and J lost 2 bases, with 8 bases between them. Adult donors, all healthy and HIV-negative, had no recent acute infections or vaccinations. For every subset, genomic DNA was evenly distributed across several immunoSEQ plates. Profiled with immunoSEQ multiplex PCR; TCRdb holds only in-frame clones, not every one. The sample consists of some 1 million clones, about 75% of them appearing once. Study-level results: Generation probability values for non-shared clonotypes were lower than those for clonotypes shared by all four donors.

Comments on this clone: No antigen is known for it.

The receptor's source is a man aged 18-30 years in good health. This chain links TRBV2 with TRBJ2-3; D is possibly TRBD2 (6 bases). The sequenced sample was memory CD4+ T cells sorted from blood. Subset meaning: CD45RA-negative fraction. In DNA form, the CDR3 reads TGTGCCAGCTCGCGGGACACAGATACGCAGTATTTT. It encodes CASSRDTDTQYF.